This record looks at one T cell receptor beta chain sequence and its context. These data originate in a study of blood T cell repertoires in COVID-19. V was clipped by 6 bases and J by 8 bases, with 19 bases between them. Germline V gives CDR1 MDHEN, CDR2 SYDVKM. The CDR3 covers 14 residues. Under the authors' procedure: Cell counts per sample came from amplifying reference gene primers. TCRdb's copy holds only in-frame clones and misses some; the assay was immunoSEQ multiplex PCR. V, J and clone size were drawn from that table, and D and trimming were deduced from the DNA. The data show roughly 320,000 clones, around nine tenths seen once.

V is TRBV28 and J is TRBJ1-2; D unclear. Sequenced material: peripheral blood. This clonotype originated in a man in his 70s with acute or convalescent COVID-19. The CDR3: CASSFSGRRSGYTF. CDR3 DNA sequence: TGTGCCAGCAGCTTCAGCGGACGGCGGTCGGGCTACACCTTC.